Shown below are 2 T cell receptor beta chains from a single sample sequenced in a study of T cells in tuberculosis. Data came from immunoSEQ multiplex PCR; TCRdb stores just in-frame clones and leaves some out. The sample includes tens of thousands of clones, approximately 94% of them seen just once. The sequenced sample was PBMCs. The receptor set was obtained from a donor aged 10-29 years with latent tuberculosis or without tuberculosis infection. Some clones in this sample may be carry-over from other donors' samples.

This clone appeared a single time. The V call is TRBV27, the J call TRBJ1-5; the D gene is possibly TRBD1 (5 bases). In germline, CDR1 is MNHEY, CDR2 SMNVEV (reference sequence). Between the trimmed V and J ends, which lost 4 bases and 5 bases, there was a span of 24 bases. The CDR3 runs to 18 residues. The DNA for the CDR3 is TGTGCCAGCAGTTCCTCCGCCTCGGGACTCTCCGTTGATCAGCCCCAGCATTTT. As protein: CASSSSASGLSVDQPQHF.

This rearrangement joins TRBV20-1 to TRBJ1-2, with D unresolved. In germline, CDR1 is DFQATT, CDR2 SNEGSKA (reference sequence). The CDR3 is 11 residues long. The V and J ends lost 4 bases and 8 bases respectively, with 11 bases between them. The CDR3 protein is CSAKVRRGYTF. The CDR3, as DNA: TGCAGTGCTAAGGTCCGGAGAGGCTACACCTTC.